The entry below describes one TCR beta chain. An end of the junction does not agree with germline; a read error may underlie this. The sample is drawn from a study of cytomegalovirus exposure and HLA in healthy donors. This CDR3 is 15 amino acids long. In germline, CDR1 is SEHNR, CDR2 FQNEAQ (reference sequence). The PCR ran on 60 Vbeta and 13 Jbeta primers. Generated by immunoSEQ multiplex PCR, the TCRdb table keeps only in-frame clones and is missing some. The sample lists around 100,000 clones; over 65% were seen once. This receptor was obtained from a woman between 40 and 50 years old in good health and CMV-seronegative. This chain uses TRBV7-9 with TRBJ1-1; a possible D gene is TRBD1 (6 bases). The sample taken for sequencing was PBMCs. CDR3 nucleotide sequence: TGTTCCAGCAGCTTCGGGGGGCTTTCGTACACTGAAGCTTTCTTT. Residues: CSSSFGGLSYTEAFF.